These T cell receptor beta chains were read from a single sample in a study of shared clonotypes between healthy human individuals. The assay was immunoSEQ multiplex PCR, and TCRdb's table has in-frame clones only and misses some. The sample includes hundreds of thousands of clones, less than 85% of them seen just once. Input material: memory CD4+ T cells sorted from blood. The receptor source for this set is a woman in her twenties or thirties in good health. Both conserved end residues are part of each CDR3. D genes are given only for firm matches. Clone sizes are given selectively: once, few, many, or a class where the clone is expanded.

many	TRBV27	-	TRBJ2-1	CASSSNLGNEQFF	TGTGCCAGCAGTTCCAACCTGGGCAATGAGCAGTTCTTC
-	TRBV5-1	-	TRBJ2-1	CASSLTADSYNEQFF	TGCGCCAGCAGCTTAACAGCGGACTCCTACAATGAGCAGTTCTTC
-	TRBV7-3	-	TRBJ2-3	CASSPNSAVGTDTQYF	TGTGCCAGCAGCCCAAATAGTGCGGTAGGCACAGATACGCAGTATTTT
-	TRBV15	-	TRBJ2-7	CATSRDRAQTYEQYF	TGTGCCACCAGCAGAGATCGGGCACAAACCTACGAGCAGTACTTC
many	TRBV6-4	-	TRBJ2-3	CASSDGRYTDTQYF	TGTGCCAGCAGTGACGGACGGTACACAGATACGCAGTATTTT
-	TRBV18	-	TRBJ1-1	CASSPGAGNTEAFF	TGTGCCAGCTCACCTGGTGCAGGGAACACTGAAGCTTTCTTT
-	TRBV5-1	TRBD2	TRBJ2-7	CASSLVGRGVDEQYF	TGCGCCAGCAGCTTGGTTGGACGGGGGGTGGATGAGCAGTACTTC
-	TRBV6-5	TRBD1	TRBJ1-1	CATSPQGAPTEAFF	TGTGCCACCTCCCCCCAGGGGGCCCCCACTGAAGCTTTCTTT
-	TRBV5-1	-	TRBJ2-7	CASSLAGGAEYEQYF	TGCGCCAGCAGCTTGGCCGGAGGGGCGGAGTACGAGCAGTACTTC
-	TRBV5-1	TRBD1	TRBJ1-1	CASSDVGQGYTEAFF	TGCGCCAGCAGCGACGTTGGACAGGGTTACACTGAAGCTTTCTTT
-	TRBV29-1	TRBD1	TRBJ2-2	CSVGDRLNTGELFF	TGCAGCGTTGGGGACAGACTTAACACCGGGGAGCTGTTTTTT
once	TRBV11-2	-	TRBJ1-1	CASSFLNTGSTEAFF	TGTGCCAGCAGCTTTTTGAACACGGGAAGTACTGAAGCTTTCTTT
-	TRBV18	-	TRBJ2-1	CASSPTGSHNEQFF	TGTGCCAGCTCACCCACAGGATCCCACAATGAGCAGTTCTTC
-	TRBV5-1	-	TRBJ2-7	CASSLLGTGEQYF	TGCGCCAGCAGCTTGCTGGGTACTGGCGAGCAGTACTTC
-	TRBV28	-	TRBJ1-5	CASNGGAGPQHF	TGTGCCAGCAATGGGGGCGCGGGGCCCCAGCATTTT
-	TRBV11-2	-	TRBJ1-1	CASSLAQNTEAFF	TGTGCCAGCAGCTTAGCCCAGAACACTGAAGCTTTCTTT
-	TRBV19	-	TRBJ1-4	CASTGGIGELFF	TGTGCCAGTACCGGTGGAATTGGAGAACTGTTTTTT
-	TRBV28	-	TRBJ1-1	CASSLDSVNTEAFF	TGTGCCAGCAGTTTGGACAGCGTGAACACTGAAGCTTTCTTT
-	TRBV28	-	TRBJ2-7	CASSWRGTVSYEQYF	TGTGCCAGCAGTTGGCGTGGGACTGTTTCCTACGAGCAGTACTTC
few	TRBV5-1	TRBD2	TRBJ2-3	CASSIAGGTDTQYF	TGCGCCAGCAGCATAGCGGGAGGCACAGATACGCAGTATTTT
-	TRBV29-1	-	TRBJ1-2	CSVGDSYGYTF	TGCAGCGTTGGCGACAGCTATGGCTACACCTTC
-	TRBV10-3	-	TRBJ1-6	CAIRGTNSPLHF	TGTGCCATCAGAGGGACTAATTCACCCCTCCACTTT
-	TRBV28	-	TRBJ2-7	CASSLGGRRYEQYF	TGTGCCAGCAGTTTAGGGGGCAGGCGGTACGAGCAGTACTTC
-	TRBV19	TRBD1	TRBJ1-1	CASSLQGATEAFF	TGTGCCAGTAGTTTACAGGGGGCCACTGAAGCTTTCTTT
-	TRBV2	-	TRBJ2-3	CASRSGRRGRVDTQYF	TGTGCCAGCAGATCGGGTCGGCGGGGCCGGGTAGATACGCAGTATTTT
-	TRBV5-6	-	TRBJ1-5	CASTLGGKQPQHF	TGTGCCAGCACCCTGGGGGGAAAACAGCCCCAGCATTTT
few	TRBV5-6	-	TRBJ2-5	CASSLWLETQYF	TGTGCCAGCAGCTTGTGGTTGGAGACCCAGTACTTC
medium-sized	TRBV5-1	-	TRBJ2-1	CASSPLTEAGEQFF	TGCGCCAGCAGCCCCTTAACGGAGGCGGGTGAGCAGTTCTTC